This T cell receptor (beta chain) was identified during a study of graft-versus-host responses after intestinal transplantation. Whole-study results and caveats: Allografts of patients with graft-donor T cell macrochimerism showed high graft-versus-host to host-versus-graft clone ratios. There was an association between peak levels of circulating GvH clones and early post-transplant HvG declines.

This CDR3 is built from 16 residues. Trimming removed 5 bases from V and 1 base from J, with 12 bases in between. Germline CDR1 and CDR2: SEHNR and FQNEAQ (reference sequence). Remarks on this clone: Its antigen is unidentified.

Here immunoSEQ multiplex PCR was the method, and the copy in TCRdb shows in-frame clones only, minus some. The sample includes 130,000 to 150,000 clones, about 90% of them seen just once. The sample here was unstimulated CD4+ T cells sorted from spleen or lymph node cells, taken before intestinal transplant. The source is a human donor who received an intestinal transplant. This chain links TRBV7-9 with TRBJ2-6, with D unresolved. The CDR3 sequence is CASSRYLRSGANVLTF. For the CDR3, the DNA is TGTGCCAGCAGCCGATATCTTCGGTCTGGGGCCAACGTCCTGACTTTC.